Here is one TCR beta chain with its context. Its cognate antigen has yet to be identified. No clone much larger than this one lies a single base away; base qualities are absent. This record comes from a study of early T cells in non-severe SARS-CoV-2 infection (dated by TCRdb to about 2021). Some background on the complete study: Bulk RNA from unsorted whole blood was used for TCR sequencing, so alpha and beta chains could not be paired. What the research found in general, with its limitations: VDJdb matching was skewed toward anti-spike CD8 responses, so virus-specific expansions were likely underestimated and private and CD4 specificities were missed.

The CDR3, cysteine through phenylalanine, is 17 amino acids long. Left in the record is the CDR3 DNA by itself, 51 bases read in frame from the first base. From V the trimming removes 5 bases and from J it removes 1 base, while the gene matches leave 11 bases of the junction unaccounted for. The germline V gene sets CDR1 to SGHVS and CDR2 to FQNEAQ. Preparation of the library involved 5' RACE. This sample was sequenced with a NextSeq 500. In the TCR library protocol, unique molecular identifiers were attached to individual cDNA molecules to correct for PCR bias and sequencing error. Sequencing covered both TCR alpha and beta chains, and within each sample the abundances of alpha and beta sequences were tightly co-correlated. In the paper's pipeline: Decombinator V4 was used to annotate the V gene, J gene and CDR3 of the TCR sequences. TCRs were defined as expanded if a significant change between any two time points was detected under a Poisson model with p below 0.0001. TCR abundances were normalised to the total number of TCRs sequenced in each sample and reported as counts per million. TRAV1-2 paired with TRAJ12, TRAJ20 or TRAJ33 defined MAIT TCRs, while TRAV10 paired with TRAJ18 defined iNKT TCRs. VDJdb, accessed 1 November 2021, was searched for CMV, EBV and SARS-CoV-2 annotated TCRs, excluding TCRs annotated for multiple antigens. TCRdb took the public reads, trimmed them with fastp at Q25, ran MiXCR for clone calling and kept in-frame beta chains. Rows are combined by CDR3 protein, so each entry shows the most common genes and DNA. The authors' filters were not applied to this entry. Across this sample there are tens of thousands of distinct CDR3 sequences, with about 13% seen only once. The top ten clones comprise nearly 6% of the sample.

A case-control design nested within a healthcare worker cohort in London, UK, was used, with weekly nasopharyngeal swab PCR tests and blood sampling performed. Healthcare workers were recruited during the week of the UK lockdown, between 23 and 31 March 2020, and followed weekly for up to about 15 weeks. Sequenced input: whole blood. The chain uses TRBV7-8 and TRBJ2-3, and 8 bases in between align with TRBD2. The sequence was obtained from an adult who was a healthcare worker with PCR-confirmed SARS-CoV-2 infection or an uninfected control (not recorded which). DNA sequence: TGTGCCAGCAGCAGCTGGCGGGGGCGGGAGGGCACAGATACGCAGTATTTT. Its amino acids are CASSSWRGREGTDTQYF. This CDR3, with the reference TRBV7-8 and TRBJ2-3 proteins standing in past its ends, gives the full variable domain GAGVSQSPRYKVAKRGQDVALRCDPISGHVSLFWYQQALGQGPEFLTYFQNEAQLDKSGLPSDRFFAERPEGSVSTLKIQRTQQEDSAVYLCASSSWRGREGTDTQYFGPGTRLTVL.